This T cell receptor beta chain is from a study of blood T cell repertoires in COVID-19. Sequenced by immunoSEQ multiplex PCR; TCRdb stores in-frame clones only, minus some. The data contain approximately 190,000 clones, over 80% of them singletons. CDR3 length: 12 residues. The germline gives CDR1 SGHDN, CDR2 FVKESK. The germline V and J ends were trimmed by 5 bases and 5 bases, with 7 bases remaining between them. Specimen: peripheral blood. This TCR came from a woman between 40 and 55 years old with acute or convalescent COVID-19. The chain has TRBV14 and TRBJ1-5; D not certain. The CDR3 is CASSSGDQPQHF. The CDR3 coding sequence is TGTGCCAGCAGCTCCGGGGATCAGCCCCAGCATTTT.